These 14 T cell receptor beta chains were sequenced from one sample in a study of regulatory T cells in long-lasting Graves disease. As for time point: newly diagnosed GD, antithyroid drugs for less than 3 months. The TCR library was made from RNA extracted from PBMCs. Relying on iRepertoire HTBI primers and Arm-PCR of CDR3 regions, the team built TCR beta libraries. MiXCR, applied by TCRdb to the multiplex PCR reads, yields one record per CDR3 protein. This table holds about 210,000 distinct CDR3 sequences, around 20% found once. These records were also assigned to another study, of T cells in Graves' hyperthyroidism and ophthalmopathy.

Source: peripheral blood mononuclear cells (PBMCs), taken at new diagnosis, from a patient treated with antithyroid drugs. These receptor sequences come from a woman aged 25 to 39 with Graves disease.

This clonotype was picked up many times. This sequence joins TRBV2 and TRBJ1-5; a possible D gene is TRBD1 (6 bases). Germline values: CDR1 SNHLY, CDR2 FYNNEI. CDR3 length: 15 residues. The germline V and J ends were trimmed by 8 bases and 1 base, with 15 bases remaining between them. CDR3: CASVQGLGSNQPQHF. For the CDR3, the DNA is TGTGCCAGCGTACAGGGATTGGGAAGCAATCAGCCCCAGCATTTT.

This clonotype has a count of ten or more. The DNA for the CDR3 is TGCAGTGCTGAGACAGGGAGGGACACTGAAGCTTTCTTT. This gives the protein CSAETGRDTEAFF. The chain links TRBV20-1 to TRBJ1-1, with 7 positions matching TRBD1. Germline CDR1 reads DFQATT; CDR2 reads SNEGSKA (reference sequence). The CDR3 is 13 residues long. V lost 5 bases, J lost 3 bases, and 6 bases stayed unmatched.

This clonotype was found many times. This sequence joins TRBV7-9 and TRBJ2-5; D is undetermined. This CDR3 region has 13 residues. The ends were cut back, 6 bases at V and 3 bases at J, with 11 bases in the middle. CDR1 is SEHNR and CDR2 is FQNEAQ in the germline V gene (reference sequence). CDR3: CASSWTDKETQYF. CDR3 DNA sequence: TGTGCCAGCAGTTGGACGGATAAAGAGACCCAGTACTTC. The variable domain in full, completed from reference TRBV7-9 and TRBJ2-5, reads DTGVSQNPRHKITKRGQNVTFRCDPISEHNRLYWYRQTLGQGPEFLTYFQNEAQLEKSRLLSDRFSAERPKGSFSTLEIQRTEQGDSAMYLCASSWTDKETQYFGPGTRLLVL.

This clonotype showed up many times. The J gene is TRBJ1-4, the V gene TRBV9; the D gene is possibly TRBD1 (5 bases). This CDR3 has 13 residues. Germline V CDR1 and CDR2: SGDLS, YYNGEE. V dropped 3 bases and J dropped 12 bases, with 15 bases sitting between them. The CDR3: CASSEGSSEELFF. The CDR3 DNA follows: TGTGCCAGCAGCGAGGGGTCCTCAGAGGAACTGTTTTTT.

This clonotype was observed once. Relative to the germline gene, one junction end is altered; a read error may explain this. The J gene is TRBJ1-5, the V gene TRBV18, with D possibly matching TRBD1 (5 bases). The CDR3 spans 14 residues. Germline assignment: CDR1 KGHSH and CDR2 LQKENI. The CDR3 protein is CASSPLGGDQPQHF. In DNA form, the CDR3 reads TGTGCCAGTTCACCATTGGGGGGGGATCAGCCCCAGCATTTT. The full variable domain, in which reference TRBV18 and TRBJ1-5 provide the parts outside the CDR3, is NAGVMQNPRHLVRRRGQEARLRCSPMKGHSHVYWYRQLPEEGLKFMVYLQKENIIDESGMPKERFSAEFPKEGPSILRIQQVVRGDSAAYFCASSPLGGDQPQHFGDGTRLSIL.

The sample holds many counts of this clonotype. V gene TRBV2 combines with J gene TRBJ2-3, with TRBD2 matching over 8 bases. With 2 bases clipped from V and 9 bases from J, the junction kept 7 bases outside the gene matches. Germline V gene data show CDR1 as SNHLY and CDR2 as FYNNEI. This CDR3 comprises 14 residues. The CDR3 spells CASSESGSTQTQYF. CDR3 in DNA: TGTGCCAGCAGTGAAAGCGGGAGTACCCAAACGCAGTATTTT. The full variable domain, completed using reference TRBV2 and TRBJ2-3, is EPEVTQTPSHQVTQMGQEVILRCVPISNHLYFYWYRQILGQKVEFLVSFYNNEISEKSEIFDDQFSVERPDGSNFTLKIRSTKLEDSAMYFCASSESGSTQTQYFGPGTRLTVL.

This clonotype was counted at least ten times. The CDR3: CASTGGQAYQPQHF. CDR3 nucleotide sequence: TGTGCCAGCACCGGGGGGCAGGCCTATCAGCCCCAGCATTTT. The V gene is TRBV11-3, the J gene TRBJ1-5, with TRBD1 as a possible D gene (6 bases). V was trimmed by 7 bases and J by 5 bases, leaving 15 bases between them. The length of the CDR3 is 14 residues. The germline V gene has CDR1 SGHNT and CDR2 YENEEA.

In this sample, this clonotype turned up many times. CDR3 bases: TGTGCCAGCAGTGAGGCCCAGGGGGCCAATGAGCAGTTCTTC. Translating it yields CASSEAQGANEQFF. The chain carries TRBV25-1 and TRBJ2-1; TRBD1 agrees at 8 bases. CDR3 length: 14 residues. Trimming cost V 3 bases and J 6 bases; bases outside gene matches: 4. In germline, CDR1 is MGHDK, CDR2 SYGVNS. Full variable domain (outside the CDR3, taken from reference TRBV25-1 and TRBJ2-1): EADIYQTPRYLVIGTGKKITLECSQTMGHDKMYWYQQDPGMELHLIHYSYGVNSTEKGDLSSESTVSRIRTEHFPLTLESARPSHTSQYLCASSEAQGANEQFFGPGTRLTVL.

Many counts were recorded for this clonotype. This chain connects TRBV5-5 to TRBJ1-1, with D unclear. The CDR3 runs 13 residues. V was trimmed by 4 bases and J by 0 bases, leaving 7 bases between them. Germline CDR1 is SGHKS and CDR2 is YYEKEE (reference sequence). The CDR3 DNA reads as TGTGCCAGCAGCGCCTTTTTGAACACTGAAGCTTTCTTT. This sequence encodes CASSAFLNTEAFF.

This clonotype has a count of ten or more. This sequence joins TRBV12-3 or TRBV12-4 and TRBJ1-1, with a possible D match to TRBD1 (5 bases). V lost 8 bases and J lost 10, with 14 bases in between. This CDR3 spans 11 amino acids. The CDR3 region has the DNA TGTGCCAGCCCCGGACCGGGGGGAGCTTTCTTT. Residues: CASPGPGGAFF.

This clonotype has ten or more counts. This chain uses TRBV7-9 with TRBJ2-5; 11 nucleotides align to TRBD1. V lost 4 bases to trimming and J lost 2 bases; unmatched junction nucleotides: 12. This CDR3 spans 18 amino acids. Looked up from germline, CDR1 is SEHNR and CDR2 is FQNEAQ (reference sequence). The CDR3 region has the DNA TGTGCCAGCAGCTCCAGGGACAGGGGGAGAGGATATCAAGAGACCCAGTACTTC. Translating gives CASSSRDRGRGYQETQYF.

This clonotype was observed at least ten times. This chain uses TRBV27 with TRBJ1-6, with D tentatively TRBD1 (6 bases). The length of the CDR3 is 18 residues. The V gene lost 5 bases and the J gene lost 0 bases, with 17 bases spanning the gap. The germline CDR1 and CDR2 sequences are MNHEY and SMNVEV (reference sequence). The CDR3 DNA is TGTGCCAGCAGTCACCGCCGGACAGACAGCTCCTATAATTCACCCCTCCACTTT. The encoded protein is CASSHRRTDSSYNSPLHF.

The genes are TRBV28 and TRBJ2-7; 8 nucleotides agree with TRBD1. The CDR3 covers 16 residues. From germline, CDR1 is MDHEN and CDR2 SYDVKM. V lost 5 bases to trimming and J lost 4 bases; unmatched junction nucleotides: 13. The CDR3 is CASSEGYRGKWYEQYF. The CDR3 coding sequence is TGTGCCAGCAGTGAAGGCTACAGGGGGAAGTGGTACGAGCAGTACTTC.

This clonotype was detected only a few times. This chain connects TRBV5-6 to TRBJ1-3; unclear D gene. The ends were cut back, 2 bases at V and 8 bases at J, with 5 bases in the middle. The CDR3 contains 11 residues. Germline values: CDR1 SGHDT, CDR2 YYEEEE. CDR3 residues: CASSFKDTIYF. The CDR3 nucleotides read TGTGCCAGCAGCTTTAAAGACACCATATATTTT. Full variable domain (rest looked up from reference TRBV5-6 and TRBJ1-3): DAGVTQSPTHLIKTRGQQVTLRCSPKSGHDTVSWYQQALGQGPQFIFQYYEEEERQRGNFPDRFSGHQFPNYSSELNVNALLLGDSALYLCASSFKDTIYFGEGSWLTVV.